Below, 30 T cell receptor beta chains from the same sample are listed, as sequenced in a study of T-cell memory formation after mild COVID-19. TCRdb passed the 5' RACE reads through MiXCR, listing each CDR3 protein once. The sample lists 300,000 to 400,000 distinct CDR3 sequences; approximately 27% were seen once. The material sequenced was PBMCs or a T cell subset sorted from them (not recorded which). The receptors were sampled from an adult woman who had mild COVID-19 (a few samples of this study predate the infection). Cell type and time point are not known.

This clonotype appeared a single time. The chain uses TRBV7-2 and TRBJ2-3; 7 positions match TRBD2. The CDR3 is 18 amino acids. The J segment lost 5 bases and the V segment lost 4 bases, leaving 18 bases of the junction unmatched. Per the germline V gene, CDR1 is SGHTA and CDR2 is FQGNSA. CDR3 residues: CASSSTLRGGSSGDTQYF. In DNA form, the CDR3 reads TGTGCCAGCAGCTCCACCCTAAGGGGAGGGAGTTCTGGAGATACGCAGTATTTT.

This clonotype has just a few counts. The chain joins TRBV4-3 to TRBJ1-1; possibly TRBD1 for D (5 bases). The CDR3 spans 16 residues. Germline V gives CDR1 LGHNA, CDR2 YSLEER. V was clipped by 5 bases and J by 0 bases, with 16 bases between them. The CDR3 region has the DNA TGCGCCAGCAGCGGATGGGGGGGAGCGATGAACACTGAAGCTTTCTTT. This encodes CASSGWGGAMNTEAFF.

The rearrangement links TRBV9 to TRBJ2-1; the D gene could be TRBD1 or TRBD2 (5 bases each). CDR3 length equals 15 residues. Deletions cut 2 bases from V and 7 bases from J, with 16 bases between. The germline V gene encodes CDR1 SGDLS and CDR2 YYNGEE. CDR3 region: CASSVGTLRPNEQFF. The CDR3 DNA reads as TGTGCCAGCAGCGTGGGGACCCTCAGACCTAATGAGCAGTTCTTC.

This clonotype was recorded many times. The rearrangement links TRBV3-1 to TRBJ1-2; weak D call: TRBD1 (6 bases). The CDR3 covers 14 residues. The germline V gene has CDR1 LGHDT and CDR2 YNNKEL (reference sequence). Trimming took off 4 bases at V and 4 bases at J, with 13 bases between the two ends. CDR3 residues: CASSPRTEPYGYTF. CDR3 nucleotide sequence: TGTGCCAGCAGCCCACGGACAGAGCCCTATGGCTACACCTTC.

CDR3 protein: CASSPRDRGEAFF. CDR3 bases: TGTGCCAGCAGCCCGCGGGACAGGGGTGAAGCTTTCTTT. J is TRBJ1-1 and V is TRBV7-2, with TRBD1 identical over 10 bases. The V and J ends lost 5 bases and 7 bases, in that order; junction bases with no gene match: 4. Germline values: CDR1 SGHTA, CDR2 FQGNSA. The CDR3 runs 13 residues.

The chain links TRBV6-6 to TRBJ2-6; 8 nucleotides line up with TRBD1. J was trimmed by 0 bases and V by 0 bases; bases with no gene match: 4. The length of the CDR3 is 18 residues. Germline assignment: CDR1 MNHNY and CDR2 SVGAGI (reference sequence). The CDR3 reads CASSYSDRAPSGANVLTF. The DNA for the CDR3 is TGTGCCAGCAGTTACTCGGACAGGGCCCCCTCTGGGGCCAACGTCCTGACTTTC.

The CDR3 DNA sequence: TGCAGTGCTGGTCACCCAGGGGGATCATCTAATGAGCAGTTCTTC. Translation gives CSAGHPGGSSNEQFF. The chain links TRBV20-1 to TRBJ2-1; 7 bases fit TRBD1. V lost 5 bases, J lost 7 bases, and 14 bases stayed unmatched. Per the germline V gene, CDR1 is DFQATT and CDR2 is SNEGSKA (reference sequence). There are 15 residues in the CDR3.

This clonotype has more than one count but fewer than ten. This rearrangement joins TRBV7-2 to TRBJ2-7; a weak D match, TRBD1 (5 bases). This CDR3 comprises 11 residues. The ends were cut back, 4 bases at V and 7 bases at J, with 8 bases in the middle. Germline CDR1 SGHTA, CDR2 FQGNSA. The chain's CDR3 is CASSSRQEQYF. CDR3 bases: TGTGCCAGCAGCTCTAGACAGGAGCAGTACTTC.

This clonotype was seen more than once but under ten times. V gene TRBV15 combines with J gene TRBJ1-1; TRBD1 matches 7 bases. Germline-derived CDR1 and CDR2 are LNHNV and YYDKDF (reference sequence). The CDR3 has 18 amino acids. Trimming cost V 5 bases and J 1 base; bases outside gene matches: 16. The CDR3 sequence is CATSVSYLQGRGNTEAFF. As DNA, the CDR3 is TGTGCCACCAGCGTATCGTATTTACAGGGGAGAGGGAACACTGAAGCTTTCTTT.

This clonotype showed up just a few times. The V gene is TRBV10-3, the J gene TRBJ1-3; D ambiguous. The CDR3 is made up of 13 amino acids. Germline loops: CDR1 ENHRY, CDR2 SYGVKD. V gave up 0 bases and J gave up 8 bases, with 8 bases separating them. CDR3 nucleotides: TGTGCCATCAGTGAGTCGCCGCGTTACACCATATATTTT. Residues: CAISESPRYTIYF.

This chain joins TRBV9 and TRBJ2-1; D gene ambiguous. Trimming stripped 4 bases from V and 2 bases from J, with 10 bases between. The CDR3 sequence is 14 residues long. Germline CDR1 reads SGDLS; CDR2 reads YYNGEE. This CDR3 is CASSPSQAYNEQFF. Written as DNA, the CDR3 is TGTGCCAGCAGCCCCAGCCAGGCCTACAATGAGCAGTTCTTC. The whole variable domain, remainder taken from reference TRBV9 and TRBJ2-1, is DSGVTQTPKHLITATGQRVTLRCSPRSGDLSVYWYQQSLDQGLQFLIQYYNGEERAKGNILERFSAQQFPDLHSELNLSSLELGDSALYFCASSPSQAYNEQFFGPGTRLTVL.

V gene TRBV6-5 combines with J gene TRBJ2-1; 10 nucleotides line up with TRBD2. J lost 9 bases, V lost 9 bases, and 2 bases had no gene match. From germline, CDR1 is MNHEY and CDR2 SVGAGI. The CDR3 covers 11 residues. The CDR3, as DNA: TGTGCCAGTCTAGCGGGAGTTGAGCAGTTCTTC. As protein: CASLAGVEQFF.

CDR3 in amino acids: CASSPPRGYYGYTF. The CDR3 DNA sequence: TGTGCCAGCAGCCCACCGAGGGGTTATTATGGCTACACCTTC. The chain combines TRBV11-2 with TRBJ1-2; D possibly corresponds to TRBD1 (5 bases). V was cut by 5 bases and J by 5 bases, with 15 bases left in between. This CDR3 comprises 14 residues. Germline lookup yields CDR1 SGHAT and CDR2 FQNNGV.

This clonotype showed up just a few times. The CDR3 loop reads CASSEVTGGEAFF. CDR3 DNA: TGTGCCAGCAGTGAAGTAACAGGGGGTGAAGCTTTCTTT. The rearrangement links TRBV6-4 to TRBJ1-1; 8 bases are shared with TRBD1. The ends lost 3 bases at V and 7 bases at J; junction bases unmatched: 4. There are 13 residues in the CDR3. In germline, CDR1 is MRHNA, CDR2 SNTAGT.

This clonotype was counted a few times. At one end the junction does not follow the germline gene, possibly because of a read error. The chain combines TRBV2 with TRBJ2-7, with a weak D call TRBD1 (6 bases). The CDR3 extends over 13 amino acids. The germline gives CDR1 SNHLY, CDR2 FYNNEI. Written as DNA, the CDR3 is TGTGCCAGCAGCCCCCAAGGACAGTTCGAGAAGTTGTTC. Protein sequence: CASSPQGQFEKLF. Combining the CDR3 with reference TRBV2 and TRBJ2-7 gives the whole variable domain EPEVTQTPSHQVTQMGQEVILRCVPISNHLYFYWYRQILGQKVEFLVSFYNNEISEKSEIFDDQFSVERPDGSNFTLKIRSTKLEDSAMYFCASSPQGQFEKLFGPGTRLTVT.

The gene calls are TRBV5-1 and TRBJ1-4; TRBD1 agrees at 9 bases. The CDR3 spans 15 residues. J was trimmed by 7 bases and V by 4 bases; bases with no gene match: 8. The germline CDR1 and CDR2 sequences are SGHRS and YFSETQ. In nucleotides, the CDR3 is TGCGCCAGCAGCCCCACGGGGACAGGGAGTGAAAAACTGTTTTTT. It specifies CASSPTGTGSEKLFF.

In nucleotides, the CDR3 is TGTGCCAGCTCACCACCGTCACGCAATGAGCAGTTCTTC. Residues: CASSPPSRNEQFF. This rearrangement joins TRBV18 to TRBJ2-1, with D unclear. The CDR3 extends over 13 amino acids. Germline-derived CDR1 and CDR2 are KGHSH and LQKENI. V shed 0 bases and J shed 6 bases, with 6 bases lying between them. Filled out from reference TRBV18 and TRBJ2-1, the complete variable domain reads NAGVMQNPRHLVRRRGQEARLRCSPMKGHSHVYWYRQLPEEGLKFMVYLQKENIIDESGMPKERFSAEFPKEGPSILRIQQVVRGDSAAYFCASSPPSRNEQFFGPGTRLTVL.

The CDR3 DNA reads TGCGCCAGCAGCTTACAGGGGAAGGATGAGCAGTTCTTC. Translated, it gives CASSLQGKDEQFF. This sequence joins TRBV5-1 and TRBJ2-1; 7 nucleotides line up with TRBD1. This CDR3 has 13 residues. The germline V gene has CDR1 SGHRS and CDR2 YFSETQ. J lost 8 bases, V lost 2 bases, and 4 bases had no gene match.

The sample holds many counts of this clonotype. The chain has TRBV6-2 or TRBV6-3 and TRBJ1-1; D remains unclear. The CDR3 runs to 15 residues. V was shortened by 2 bases and J by 2 bases, with 12 bases between the two germline ends. The V gene's germline CDR1 is MNHEY and CDR2 SVGEGT. CDR3 amino acids: CASSYRWQANTEAFF. As DNA, the CDR3 is TGTGCCAGCAGTTACCGGTGGCAGGCAAACACTGAAGCTTTCTTT.

This clonotype appeared a few times. The J gene is TRBJ2-7, the V gene TRBV19; D possibly uses TRBD1 or TRBD2 (6 bases each). This CDR3 comprises 16 residues. V gave up 0 bases and J gave up 2 bases, with 14 bases separating them. From germline, CDR1 is LNHDA and CDR2 SQIVND (reference sequence). Written as DNA, the CDR3 is TGTGCCAGTAGTATAGACGGAGGTGGGGGGCCCTACGAGCAGTACTTC. This sequence encodes CASSIDGGGGPYEQYF.

This clonotype was counted ten times or more. The rearrangement joins TRBV7-3 to TRBJ2-1, with D perhaps TRBD1 or TRBD2 (5 bases each). The CDR3 contains 16 residues. Germline-derived CDR1 and CDR2 are SGHTA and FQGTGA. Trimming took 1 base from V and 0 from J, leaving 10 bases between them. The CDR3 protein is CASSLRAGSSYNEQFF. For the CDR3, the DNA is TGTGCCAGCAGCTTAAGGGCAGGGAGCTCCTACAATGAGCAGTTCTTC.

The chain combines TRBV7-9 with TRBJ2-1; weak D call: TRBD1 (6 bases). The CDR3 runs to 16 residues. Germline CDR1 SEHNR, CDR2 FQNEAQ (reference sequence). Trimming pared 7 bases from V and 1 base from J, leaving 17 bases between. Written as DNA, the CDR3 is TGTGCCAGCACCTCAGGGGCCCCTCCGTCCTACAATGAGCAGTTCTTC. Amino acid sequence: CASTSGAPPSYNEQFF.

This clonotype was seen ten or more times. V and J are TRBV5-6 and TRBJ2-1, with 8 bases aligning to TRBD2. Per germline, CDR1 SGHDT and CDR2 YYEEEE. The CDR3 has 16 amino acids. Trimming removed 1 base from V and 5 bases from J; junction bases left unmatched: 8. CDR3 DNA sequence: TGTGCCAGCAGCTTGAAGCGGGAGTCGTATCACAATGAGCAGTTCTTC. Translating it yields CASSLKRESYHNEQFF.

This clonotype has a handful of counts. The rearrangement links TRBV6-5 to TRBJ2-1, with D possibly being TRBD1 (6 bases). Trimming stripped 5 bases from V and 4 bases from J, with 15 bases between. Germline values: CDR1 MNHEY, CDR2 SVGAGI. The CDR3 spans 15 residues. The CDR3 DNA follows: TGTGCCAGCAGTACCGACAGGATTTCATACAATGAGCAGTTCTTC. This encodes CASSTDRISYNEQFF.

The chain employs TRBV10-3 and TRBJ2-1; D unresolved. In germline, CDR1 is ENHRY, CDR2 SYGVKD. The CDR3 runs to 15 residues. Trimming left V 0 bases short and J 4 bases short, with 10 bases between. The CDR3 sequence is CAISESPAGYNEQFF. The DNA of the CDR3 is TGTGCCATCAGTGAGTCCCCGGCCGGATACAATGAGCAGTTCTTC.

This clonotype was counted a single time. This chain links TRBV5-6 with TRBJ2-7; D might be TRBD1 or TRBD2, each matching 5 bases. V gave up 7 bases and J gave up 4 bases, with 18 bases separating them. Per the germline V gene, CDR1 is SGHDT and CDR2 is YYEEEE. CDR3 length equals 14 residues. CDR3 loop: CASGPGPSFYEQYF. In nucleotides, the CDR3 is TGTGCCAGCGGACCGGGACCGTCTTTTTACGAGCAGTACTTC.

V and J are TRBV27 and TRBJ2-1; perhaps TRBD2 as D (6 bases). The CDR3 is 17 residues long. In germline, CDR1 is MNHEY, CDR2 SMNVEV (reference sequence). V was pared by 2 bases and J by 3 bases, with 17 bases between. In nucleotides, the CDR3 is TGTGCCAGCAGTTTACACCCTAGCGATGGTCGCTACAATGAGCAGTTCTTC. It specifies CASSLHPSDGRYNEQFF.

J is TRBJ1-2 and V is TRBV6-6; TRBD1 matches at 11 bases. The CDR3 is 14 amino acids. The germline gives CDR1 MNHNY, CDR2 SVGAGI (reference sequence). J gave up 5 bases and V 6 bases, and 5 bases lay outside the gene matches. Here the CDR3 DNA reads TGTGCCAGCAGCCCGGGACAGGGGGGTTATGGCTACACCTTC. Translating it yields CASSPGQGGYGYTF.

This clonotype was detected a few times. The chain recombines TRBV15 with TRBJ2-7; D uncertain. The V end was cut by 0 bases, the J end by 5 bases, with 8 bases between. Germline CDR1 and CDR2: LNHNV and YYDKDF (reference sequence). The CDR3 sequence is 13 residues long. The CDR3 DNA is TGTGCCACCAGCAGAGATCGGAGAGACGAGCAGTACTTC. It encodes CATSRDRRDEQYF.

The chain is built from TRBV19 and TRBJ2-1; D might be TRBD1 (5 bases). The CDR3 is 13 residues long. Germline V gene lookup returns CDR1 LNHDA and CDR2 SQIVND (reference sequence). V was clipped by 7 bases and J by 2 bases, with 9 bases between them. CDR3 nucleotide sequence: TGTGCCAGTACTAACAGGACCTACAATGAGCAGTTCTTC. Translating it yields CASTNRTYNEQFF.